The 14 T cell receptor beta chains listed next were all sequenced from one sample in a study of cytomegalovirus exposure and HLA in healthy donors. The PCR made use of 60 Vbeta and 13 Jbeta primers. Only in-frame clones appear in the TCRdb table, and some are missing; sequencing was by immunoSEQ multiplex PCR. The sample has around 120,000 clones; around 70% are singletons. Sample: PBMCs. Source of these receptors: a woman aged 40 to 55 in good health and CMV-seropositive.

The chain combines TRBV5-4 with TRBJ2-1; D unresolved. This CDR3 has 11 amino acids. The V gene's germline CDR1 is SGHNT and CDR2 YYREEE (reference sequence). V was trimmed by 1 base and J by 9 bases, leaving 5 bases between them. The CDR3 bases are TGTGCCAGCAGCTTGAGTAGTGAGCAGTTCTTC. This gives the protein CASSLSSEQFF.

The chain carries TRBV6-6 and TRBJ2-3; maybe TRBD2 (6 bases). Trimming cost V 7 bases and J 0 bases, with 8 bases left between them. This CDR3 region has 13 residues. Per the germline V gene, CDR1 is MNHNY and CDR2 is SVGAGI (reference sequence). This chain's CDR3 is CASKGTSTDTQYF. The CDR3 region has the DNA TGTGCCAGCAAGGGGACTAGCACAGATACGCAGTATTTT.

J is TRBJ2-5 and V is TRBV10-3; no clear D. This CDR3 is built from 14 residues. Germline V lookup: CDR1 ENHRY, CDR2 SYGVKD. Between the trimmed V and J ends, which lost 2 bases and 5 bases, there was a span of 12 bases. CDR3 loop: CAISEETIRETQYF. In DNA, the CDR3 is TGTGCCATCAGTGAGGAGACAATAAGGGAGACCCAGTACTTC.

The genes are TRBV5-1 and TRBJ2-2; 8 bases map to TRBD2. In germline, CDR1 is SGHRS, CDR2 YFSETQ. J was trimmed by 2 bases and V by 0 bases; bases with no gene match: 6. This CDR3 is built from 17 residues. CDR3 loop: CASSLGTGGSNTGELFF. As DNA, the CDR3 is TGCGCCAGCAGCTTGGGAACGGGGGGGTCCAACACCGGGGAGCTGTTTTTT.

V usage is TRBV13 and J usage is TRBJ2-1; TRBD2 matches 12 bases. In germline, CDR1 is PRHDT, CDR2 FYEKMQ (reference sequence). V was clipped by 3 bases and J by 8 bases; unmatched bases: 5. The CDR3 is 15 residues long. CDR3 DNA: TGTGCCAGCAGCTTCCGGACTAGCGGGGTTGATGAGCAGTTCTTC. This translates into CASSFRTSGVDEQFF.

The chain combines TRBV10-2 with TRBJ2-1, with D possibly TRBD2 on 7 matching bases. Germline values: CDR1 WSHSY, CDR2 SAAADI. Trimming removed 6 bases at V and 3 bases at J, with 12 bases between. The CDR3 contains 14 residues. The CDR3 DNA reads TGCGCCAGCAGAGGGGGGGCCGGCTACAATGAGCAGTTCTTC. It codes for CASRGGAGYNEQFF.

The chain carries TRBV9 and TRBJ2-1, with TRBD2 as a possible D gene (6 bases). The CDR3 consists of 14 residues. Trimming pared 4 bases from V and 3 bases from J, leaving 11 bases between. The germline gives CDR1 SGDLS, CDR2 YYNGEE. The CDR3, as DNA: TGTGCCAGCAGCCCCCCGGGGGACTACAATGAGCAGTTCTTC. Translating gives CASSPPGDYNEQFF.

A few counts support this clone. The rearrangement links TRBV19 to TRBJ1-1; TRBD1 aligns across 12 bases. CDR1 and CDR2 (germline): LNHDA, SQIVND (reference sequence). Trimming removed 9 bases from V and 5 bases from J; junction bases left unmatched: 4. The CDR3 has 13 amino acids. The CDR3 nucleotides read TGTGCCAGCGGGACAGGGGGCGTGACTGAAGCTTTCTTT. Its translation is CASGTGGVTEAFF.

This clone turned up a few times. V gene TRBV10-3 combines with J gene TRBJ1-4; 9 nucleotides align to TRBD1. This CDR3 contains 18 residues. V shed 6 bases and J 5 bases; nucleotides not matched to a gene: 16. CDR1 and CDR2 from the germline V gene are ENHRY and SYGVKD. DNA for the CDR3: TGTGCCATCAGCCTCGACTCGACAGGGGGACGACCCAATGAAAAACTGTTTTTT. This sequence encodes CAISLDSTGGRPNEKLFF.

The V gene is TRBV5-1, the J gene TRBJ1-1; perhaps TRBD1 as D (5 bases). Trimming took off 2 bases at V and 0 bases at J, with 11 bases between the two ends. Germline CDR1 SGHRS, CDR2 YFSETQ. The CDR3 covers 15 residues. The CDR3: CASSLSTAMNTEAFF. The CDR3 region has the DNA TGCGCCAGCAGCTTATCGACAGCCATGAACACTGAAGCTTTCTTT. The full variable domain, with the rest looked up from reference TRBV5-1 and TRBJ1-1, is KAGVTQTPRYLIKTRGQQVTLSCSPISGHRSVSWYQQTPGQGLQFLFEYFSETQRNKGNFPGRFSGRQFSNSRSEMNVSTLELGDSALYLCASSLSTAMNTEAFFGQGTRLTVV.

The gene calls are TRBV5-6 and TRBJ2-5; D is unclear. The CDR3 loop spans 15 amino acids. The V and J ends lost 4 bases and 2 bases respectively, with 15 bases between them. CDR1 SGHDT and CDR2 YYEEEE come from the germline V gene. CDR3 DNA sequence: TGTGCCAGCAGCGATCCTTCGGTCGGGCAAGAGACCCAGTACTTC. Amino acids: CASSDPSVGQETQYF.

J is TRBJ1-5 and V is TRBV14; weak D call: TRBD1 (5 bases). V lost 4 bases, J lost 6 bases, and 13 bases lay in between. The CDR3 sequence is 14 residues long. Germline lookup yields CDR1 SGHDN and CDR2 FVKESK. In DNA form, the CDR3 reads TGTGCCAGCAGCCTCGGGGGTGGGAGTCAGCCCCAGCATTTT. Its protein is CASSLGGGSQPQHF.

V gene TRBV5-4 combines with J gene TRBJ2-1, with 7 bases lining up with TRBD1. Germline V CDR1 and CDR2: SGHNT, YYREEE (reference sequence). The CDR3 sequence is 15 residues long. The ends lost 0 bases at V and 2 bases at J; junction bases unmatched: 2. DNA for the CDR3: TGTGCCAGCAGCTTGGCCGGGACAGCCTACAATGAGCAGTTCTTC. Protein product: CASSLAGTAYNEQFF.

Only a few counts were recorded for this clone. The CDR3 region is CASSWGTASGNTIYF. The CDR3 bases are TGTGCCAGCAGCTGGGGGACAGCCTCTGGAAACACCATATATTTT. V gene TRBV5-4 combines with J gene TRBJ1-3, with 7 bases lining up with TRBD1. This CDR3 is 15 amino acids long. V was clipped by 3 bases and J by 0 bases; unmatched bases: 3. The germline gives CDR1 SGHNT, CDR2 YYREEE (reference sequence).